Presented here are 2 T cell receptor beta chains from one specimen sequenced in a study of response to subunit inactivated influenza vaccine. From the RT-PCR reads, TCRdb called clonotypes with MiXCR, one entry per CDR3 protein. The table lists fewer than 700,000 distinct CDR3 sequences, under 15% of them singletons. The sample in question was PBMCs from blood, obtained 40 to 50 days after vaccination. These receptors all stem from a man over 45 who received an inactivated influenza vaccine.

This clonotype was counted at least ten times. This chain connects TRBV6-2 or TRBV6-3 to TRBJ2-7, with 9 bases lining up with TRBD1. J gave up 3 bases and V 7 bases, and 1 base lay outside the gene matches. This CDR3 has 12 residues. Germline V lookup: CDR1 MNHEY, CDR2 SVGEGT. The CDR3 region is CASKGQGYEQYF. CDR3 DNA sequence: TGTGCCAGCAAGGGACAGGGCTACGAGCAGTACTTC.

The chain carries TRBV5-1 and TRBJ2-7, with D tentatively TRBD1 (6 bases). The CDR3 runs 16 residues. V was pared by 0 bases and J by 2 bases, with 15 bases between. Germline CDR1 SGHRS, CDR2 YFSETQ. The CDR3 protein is CASSLGWTEVTYEQYF. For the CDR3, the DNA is TGCGCCAGCAGCTTGGGCTGGACAGAGGTTACCTACGAGCAGTACTTC.